The text below deals with one T cell receptor (beta chain). During its preparation, the TCRbeta library received unique molecular identifiers. MiXCR was run by TCRdb on the PCR reads, yielding one entry per CDR3 protein. The sample includes about 460,000 distinct CDR3 sequences, approximately 13% seen only once; the top ten take over 5.5%. This sample is drawn from a study of T-cell reconstitution after alpha-beta-depleted transplantation in children. The CDR3 extends over 14 amino acids. Unmatched junction bases numbered 2, after V lost 2 bases and J lost 5 bases. The V gene's germline CDR1 is DFQATT and CDR2 SNEGSKA (reference sequence).

The TCR was taken from a human donor who donated a stem cell graft to a child with combined immunodeficiency. The chain carries TRBV20-1 and TRBJ1-6, with TRBD1 matching 8 bases. Source: PBMCs from the stem cell graft donor, taken from the stem cell graft. The CDR3 here is CSARRTGNNSPLHF. The CDR3 DNA is TGCAGTGCTAGAAGGACAGGGAATAATTCACCCCTCCACTTT.